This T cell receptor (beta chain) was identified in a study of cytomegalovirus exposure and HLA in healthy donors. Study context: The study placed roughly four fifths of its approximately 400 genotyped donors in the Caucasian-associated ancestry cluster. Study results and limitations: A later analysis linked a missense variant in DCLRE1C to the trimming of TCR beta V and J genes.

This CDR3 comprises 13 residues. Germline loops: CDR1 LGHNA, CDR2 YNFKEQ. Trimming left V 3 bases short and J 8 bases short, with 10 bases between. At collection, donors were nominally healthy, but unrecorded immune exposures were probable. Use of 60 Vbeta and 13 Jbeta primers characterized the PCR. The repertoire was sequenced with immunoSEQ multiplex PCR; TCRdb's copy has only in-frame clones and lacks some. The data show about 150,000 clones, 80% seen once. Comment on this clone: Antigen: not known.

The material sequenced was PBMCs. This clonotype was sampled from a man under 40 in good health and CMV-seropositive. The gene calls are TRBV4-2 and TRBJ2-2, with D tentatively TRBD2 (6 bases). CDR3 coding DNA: TGTGCCAGCAGCCAGGCGGGGTTAGGGGAGCTGTTTTTT. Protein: CASSQAGLGELFF.